Detailed here is one T cell receptor beta chain. This record belongs to a study of blood T cell repertoires in COVID-19. Study-wide context: The United States, Italy and Spain supplied acute and convalescent COVID-19 samples. Sample material is recorded as cDNA or gDNA derived from T cells, B-cell-depleted T cells, or PBMCs.

Original processing methods: From reference gene primer amplification, estimates of nucleated cell counts were derived. Sequencing was performed with immunoSEQ multiplex PCR; in TCRdb, only in-frame clones are kept and a portion is missing. V and J calls and clone size follow that table, whereas D and trimming were derived from the DNA. In the table there are 150,000 to 200,000 clones, around 86% of which are singletons. The ends were cut back, 3 bases at V and 3 bases at J, with 9 bases in the middle. Per the germline V gene, CDR1 is SGHDT and CDR2 is YYEEEE. The CDR3 has 14 amino acids. The sample was peripheral blood. This receptor was taken from an older man with acute or convalescent COVID-19. The chain recombines TRBV5-6 with TRBJ1-4; D might be TRBD1 (5 bases). The CDR3 is CASSSPGPNEKLFF. The CDR3 bases are TGTGCCAGCAGCTCCCCAGGGCCTAATGAAAAACTGTTTTTT.